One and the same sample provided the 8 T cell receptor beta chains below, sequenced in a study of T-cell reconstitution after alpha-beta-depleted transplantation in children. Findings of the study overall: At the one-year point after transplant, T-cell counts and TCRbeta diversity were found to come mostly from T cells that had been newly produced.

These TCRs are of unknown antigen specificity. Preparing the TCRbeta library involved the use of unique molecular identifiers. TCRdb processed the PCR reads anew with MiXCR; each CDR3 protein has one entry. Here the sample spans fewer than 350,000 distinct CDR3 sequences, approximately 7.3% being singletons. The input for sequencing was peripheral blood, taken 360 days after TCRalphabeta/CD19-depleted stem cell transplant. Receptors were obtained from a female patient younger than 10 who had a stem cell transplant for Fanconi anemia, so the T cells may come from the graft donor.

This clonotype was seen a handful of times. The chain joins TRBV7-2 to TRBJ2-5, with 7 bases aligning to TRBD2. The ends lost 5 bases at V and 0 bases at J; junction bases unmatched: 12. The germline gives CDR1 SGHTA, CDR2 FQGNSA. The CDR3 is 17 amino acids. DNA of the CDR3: TGTGCCAGCAGCATCCCGACTGGCGGGAGACACCAAGAGACCCAGTACTTC. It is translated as CASSIPTGGRHQETQYF.

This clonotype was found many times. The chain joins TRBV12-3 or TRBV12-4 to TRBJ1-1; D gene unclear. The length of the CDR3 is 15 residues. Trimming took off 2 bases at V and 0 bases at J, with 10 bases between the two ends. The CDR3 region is CASSLSPIMNTEAFF. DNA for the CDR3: TGTGCCAGCAGTTTAAGCCCCATTATGAACACTGAAGCTTTCTTT.

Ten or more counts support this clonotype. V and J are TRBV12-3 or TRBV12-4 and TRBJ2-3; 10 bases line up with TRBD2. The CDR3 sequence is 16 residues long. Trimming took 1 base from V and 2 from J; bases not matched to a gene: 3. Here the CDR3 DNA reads TGTGCCAGCAGTTTAGAAGCGGGGGGGATCACAGATACGCAGTATTTT. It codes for CASSLEAGGITDTQYF.

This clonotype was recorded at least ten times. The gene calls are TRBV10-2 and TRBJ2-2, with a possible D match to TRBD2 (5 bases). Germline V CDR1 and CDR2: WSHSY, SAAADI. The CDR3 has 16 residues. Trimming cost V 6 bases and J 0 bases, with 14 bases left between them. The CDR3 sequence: CASRGYSLANTGELFF. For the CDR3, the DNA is TGCGCCAGCAGGGGCTATTCACTAGCGAACACCGGGGAGCTGTTTTTT.

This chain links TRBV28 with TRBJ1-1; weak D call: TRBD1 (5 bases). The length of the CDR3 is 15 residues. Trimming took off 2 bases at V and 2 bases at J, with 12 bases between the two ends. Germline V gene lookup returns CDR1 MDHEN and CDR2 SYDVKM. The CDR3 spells CASSLAGGSNTEAFF. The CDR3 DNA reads TGTGCCAGCAGTTTAGCTGGGGGGTCCAACACTGAAGCTTTCTTT.

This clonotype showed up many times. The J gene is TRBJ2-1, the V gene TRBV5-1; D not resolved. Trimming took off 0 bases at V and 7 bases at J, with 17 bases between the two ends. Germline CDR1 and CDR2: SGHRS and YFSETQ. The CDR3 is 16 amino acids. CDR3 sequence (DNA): TGCGCCAGCAGCTTGGTGCCCTCCGACCCTATAAATGAGCAGTTCTTC. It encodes CASSLVPSDPINEQFF.

The CDR3 nucleotides are TGTGCCAGCAGCTCAGGCCAGCGGGGTGGTTTCTACAATGAGCAGTTCTTC. Translated, it gives CASSSGQRGGFYNEQFF. V is TRBV7-2 and J is TRBJ2-1, with TRBD2 matching 7 bases. Germline V gene lookup returns CDR1 SGHTA and CDR2 FQGNSA. CDR3 size: 17 residues. Trimming removed 4 bases from V and 3 bases from J; junction bases left unmatched: 12.

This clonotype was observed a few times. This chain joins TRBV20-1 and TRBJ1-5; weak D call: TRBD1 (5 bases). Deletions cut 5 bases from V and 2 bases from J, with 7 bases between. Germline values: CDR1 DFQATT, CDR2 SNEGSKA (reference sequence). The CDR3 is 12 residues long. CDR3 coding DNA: TGCAGTGCTGGGGGGGGCAATCAGCCCCAGCATTTT. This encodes CSAGGGNQPQHF.